These 25 T cell receptor beta chains were all obtained from the same sample, sequenced in a study of shared clonotypes between healthy human individuals. Sequencing was performed with immunoSEQ multiplex PCR; in TCRdb, only in-frame clones are kept and a portion is missing. The repertoire has more than 550,000 clones, 90% of them found once; the top ten carry 34%. The source material was memory CD8+ T cells from PBMCs. Subset reported: CD45RO+ cells pooled with CCR7-negative TemRA cells. The receptors derive from a man between 18 and 35 years old in good health. Some clones in this sample may be carry-over from other donors' samples.

The V and J genes are TRBV27 and TRBJ2-3; no clear D gene. Per germline, CDR1 MNHEY and CDR2 SMNVEV (reference sequence). With 6 bases removed from V and 3 bases from J, the gap between germline ends came to 16 bases. This CDR3 is 15 amino acids long. As DNA, the CDR3 is TGTGCCAGCAGGTTACTGGAGTTAGGAACAGATACGCAGTATTTT. This encodes CASRLLELGTDTQYF.

V and J are TRBV6-1 and TRBJ2-7; D ambiguous. Germline CDR1 reads MNHNS; CDR2 reads SASEGT. This CDR3 comprises 13 residues. V was shortened by 3 bases and J by 6 bases, with 12 bases between the two germline ends. CDR3 loop: CASSDSLSPEQYF. The CDR3 bases are TGTGCCAGCAGTGATTCCCTGAGCCCCGAGCAGTACTTC.

On this clone: Being one base from a much bigger clone, this may be a read error. Additional DNA sequences in this sample encode the identical CDR3. The chain couples TRBV28 to TRBJ2-7; 7 nucleotides match TRBD1. The CDR3 is made up of 14 amino acids. CDR1 is MDHEN and CDR2 is SYDVKM in the germline V gene. V dropped 5 bases and J dropped 0; count of bases not matched to a gene: 4. The CDR3 DNA sequence: TGTGCCAGCAGTGGCCGGGACAGCTCCTACGAGCAGTACTTC. Its translation: CASSGRDSSYEQYF.

This clone came up once. This chain uses TRBV10-3 with TRBJ2-2; TRBD1 matches 10 bases. The CDR3 covers 17 residues. J gave up 0 bases and V 0 bases, and 1 base lay outside the gene matches. Germline lookup yields CDR1 ENHRY and CDR2 SYGVKD. Here the CDR3 reads CAISESDRGANTGELFF. In nucleotides, the CDR3 is TGTGCCATCAGTGAGTCGGACAGGGGGGCGAACACCGGGGAGCTGTTTTTT.

The table lists this clone with a count of one. This chain links TRBV19 with TRBJ2-2, with unresolved D. Trimming cost V 3 bases and J 4 bases, with 12 bases left between them. The CDR3 is 15 residues long. From germline, CDR1 is LNHDA and CDR2 SQIVND (reference sequence). CDR3 coding DNA: TGTGCCAGTAGTATCCTCCAGGCCGGCACCGGGGAGCTGTTTTTT. Its protein product is CASSILQAGTGELFF.

The chain carries TRBV28 and TRBJ2-3; 11 bases match TRBD1. The V and J ends lost 4 bases and 2 bases, in that order; junction bases with no gene match: 5. Germline V gene data show CDR1 as MDHEN and CDR2 as SYDVKM. The CDR3 has 16 amino acids. CDR3 amino acids: CASSSWDRGATDTQYF. The CDR3 bases are TGTGCCAGCAGTTCCTGGGACAGGGGGGCCACAGATACGCAGTATTTT.

This chain uses TRBV27 with TRBJ2-7; 9 bases align to TRBD2. The trim removed 6 bases at V and 0 bases at J, leaving 9 bases unmatched. The CDR3 runs to 16 residues. Germline values: CDR1 MNHEY, CDR2 SMNVEV (reference sequence). The chain's CDR3 is CASREGLAGTSYEQYF. The CDR3 DNA is TGTGCCAGCAGGGAAGGGCTAGCGGGAACCTCCTACGAGCAGTACTTC.

The chain is built from TRBV6-5 and TRBJ2-1; 11 nucleotides line up with TRBD2. The CDR3 spans 16 residues. Germline lookup yields CDR1 MNHEY and CDR2 SVGAGI. With 4 bases clipped from V and 4 bases from J, the junction kept 6 bases outside the gene matches. CDR3 sequence: CASSSLLAGVYNEQFF. The DNA for the CDR3 is TGTGCCAGCAGTTCCCTACTAGCGGGAGTTTACAATGAGCAGTTCTTC.

This clone was observed once. Other DNA sequences in this sample translate to the same CDR3. V and J are TRBV27 and TRBJ1-1; D unclear. V was shortened by 0 bases and J by 2 bases, with 4 bases between the two germline ends. The germline gives CDR1 MNHEY, CDR2 SMNVEV (reference sequence). The CDR3 is 13 residues long. CDR3 nucleotide sequence: TGTGCCAGCAGTTTATCTGCAAACACTGAAGCTTTCTTT. As protein: CASSLSANTEAFF.

This chain joins TRBV10-2 and TRBJ1-1; D is uncertain. Deletions cut 0 bases from V and 0 bases from J, with 14 bases between. This CDR3 has 17 residues. Germline assignment: CDR1 WSHSY and CDR2 SAAADI. CDR3 amino acids: CASSESASRAVNTEAFF. The DNA of the CDR3 is TGCGCCAGCAGTGAGTCGGCGAGTAGGGCAGTGAACACTGAAGCTTTCTTT.

This sequence joins TRBV15 and TRBJ2-7, with D hard to call. In germline, CDR1 is LNHNV, CDR2 YYDKDF (reference sequence). V was shortened by 5 bases and J by 0 bases, with 8 bases between the two germline ends. The CDR3 totals 13 residues. In nucleotides, the CDR3 is TGTGCCACCAGCTCGAGCGTCTCCTACGAGCAGTACTTC. Translating it yields CATSSSVSYEQYF. The whole variable domain, remainder taken from reference TRBV15 and TRBJ2-7, is DAMVIQNPRYQVTQFGKPVTLSCSQTLNHNVMYWYQQKSSQAPKLLFHYYDKDFNNEADTPDNFQSRRPNTSFCFLDIRSPGLGDTAMYLCATSSSVSYEQYFGPGTRLTVT.

This chain links TRBV28 with TRBJ2-1; D possibly corresponds to TRBD2 (5 bases). The CDR3 consists of 16 residues. V was cut by 3 bases and J by 0 bases, with 12 bases left in between. Germline assignment: CDR1 MDHEN and CDR2 SYDVKM. CDR3 residues: CASSLGSLGSYNEQFF. In DNA form, the CDR3 reads TGTGCCAGCAGTTTGGGGAGCTTGGGCTCCTACAATGAGCAGTTCTTC.

This chain uses TRBV21-1 with TRBJ2-3; TRBD2 is the table's D call, not checked against the DNA. TRBV21-1 has pseudogene status. CDR3 length: 18 amino acids. The CDR3 bases are TGTGCCAGCAGCAAAGGGCGCACTAGCGGGGAGGGGACAGATACGCAGTATTTT. Its translation is CASSKGRTSGEGTDTQYF.

This clone was observed a single time. This chain joins TRBV4-1 and TRBJ1-1; D is unclear. Germline loops: CDR1 MGHRA, CDR2 YSYEKL. The CDR3 runs to 13 residues. V was clipped by 1 base and J by 7 bases, with 10 bases between them. CDR3 in amino acids: CASSQVAGVEAFF. In DNA form, the CDR3 reads TGCGCCAGCAGCCAAGTCGCGGGAGTTGAAGCTTTCTTT.

The gene calls are TRBV13 and TRBJ2-3, with a tentative D call TRBD2 (5 bases). Germline V gene sequence: CDR1 PRHDT, CDR2 FYEKMQ (reference sequence). Trimming removed 0 bases from V and 5 bases from J, with 9 bases in between. This CDR3 is 14 amino acids long. CDR3 residues: CASSLGADGDTQYF. The CDR3 DNA is TGTGCCAGCAGCTTAGGAGCGGACGGAGATACGCAGTATTTT.

The rearrangement uses TRBV6-1 and TRBJ2-3, with 7 bases identical to TRBD2. The germline gives CDR1 MNHNS, CDR2 SASEGT. V gave up 8 bases and J gave up 0 bases; unmatched junction bases: 8. This CDR3 is built from 15 residues. In DNA form, the CDR3 reads TGTGCCAGCTGCCCGAGGCGGGGGAGCACAGATACGCAGTATTTT. It codes for CASCPRRGSTDTQYF.

In DNA form, the CDR3 reads TGTGCCAGCAGCCGCACCGGGTCTCAACACTACGAGCAGTACTTC. This encodes CASSRTGSQHYEQYF. The V and J genes are TRBV7-9 and TRBJ2-7, with D unresolved. V lost 5 bases to trimming and J lost 3 bases, with 17 bases between them. Germline CDR1 and CDR2: SEHNR and FQNEAQ (reference sequence). CDR3 length: 15 residues. The full variable domain, in which reference TRBV7-9 and TRBJ2-7 provide the parts outside the CDR3, is DTGVSQNPRHKITKRGQNVTFRCDPISEHNRLYWYRQTLGQGPEFLTYFQNEAQLEKSRLLSDRFSAERPKGSFSTLEIQRTEQGDSAMYLCASSRTGSQHYEQYFGPGTRLTVT.

The CDR3 spells CSVFAGDRGISYEQYF. Written as DNA, the CDR3 is TGCAGCGTTTTTGCCGGGGACAGGGGGATTTCCTACGAGCAGTACTTC. V gene TRBV29-1 combines with J gene TRBJ2-7; TRBD1 matches at 11 bases. The CDR3 consists of 16 residues. The germline V gene has CDR1 SQVTM and CDR2 ANQGSEA. V dropped 5 bases and J dropped 1; count of bases not matched to a gene: 10.

The genes are TRBV6-5 and TRBJ2-7; 9 bases are shared with TRBD1. Losses at the gene ends were 1 base for V and 5 bases for J; bases not matched to a gene: 6. The CDR3 consists of 15 residues. Germline CDR1 reads MNHEY; CDR2 reads SVGAGI. The CDR3: CASSYYGQGIDEQYF. CDR3 sequence (DNA): TGTGCCAGCAGTTACTATGGACAGGGGATCGACGAGCAGTACTTC.

V gene TRBV19 combines with J gene TRBJ1-5; maybe TRBD1 (5 bases). V shed 7 bases and J shed 3 bases, with 16 bases lying between them. This CDR3 is built from 15 residues. Germline CDR1 is LNHDA and CDR2 is SQIVND (reference sequence). CDR3 sequence: CASNERGIYNQPQHF. CDR3 DNA sequence: TGTGCCAGTAACGAGAGGGGAATCTACAATCAGCCCCAGCATTTT.

The V gene is TRBV6-1, the J gene TRBJ2-7; D may be TRBD2 (6 bases). V was clipped by 1 base and J by 3 bases, with 13 bases between them. This CDR3 region has 15 residues. In germline, CDR1 is MNHNS, CDR2 SASEGT. In nucleotides, the CDR3 is TGTGCCAGCAGTGAAGGTCCGGGGGTCCGCTACGAGCAGTACTTC. This translates into CASSEGPGVRYEQYF.

This chain uses TRBV4-3 with TRBJ1-1; maybe TRBD1 (5 bases). V was cut by 0 bases and J by 0 bases, with 8 bases left in between. This CDR3 spans 15 amino acids. The germline gives CDR1 LGHNA, CDR2 YSLEER. The CDR3 DNA is TGCGCCAGCAGCCAAGAGTGGGACCTGAACACTGAAGCTTTCTTT. Its translation is CASSQEWDLNTEAFF.

The chain uses TRBV5-4 and TRBJ2-1; possible D gene TRBD2, 5 bases. The CDR3 covers 15 residues. Germline V gene data show CDR1 as SGHNT and CDR2 as YYREEE (reference sequence). Between the trimmed V and J ends, which lost 0 bases and 7 bases, there was a span of 14 bases. The chain's CDR3 is CASSLGRYIRNEQFF. CDR3 nucleotides: TGTGCCAGCAGCTTGGGGAGGTACATACGGAATGAGCAGTTCTTC.

Note on this clone: Additional DNA sequences in this sample encode the identical CDR3. The chain links TRBV28 to TRBJ2-3; D is uncertain. With 4 bases removed from V and 1 base from J, the gap between germline ends came to 12 bases. In germline, CDR1 is MDHEN, CDR2 SYDVKM. This CDR3 region has 15 residues. CDR3 in amino acids: CASSSRLDGTDTQYF. For the CDR3, the DNA is TGTGCCAGCAGTTCGAGGCTAGACGGCACAGATACGCAGTATTTT. The complete variable domain, with remaining parts taken from reference TRBV28 and TRBJ2-3, reads DVKVTQSSRYLVKRTGEKVFLECVQDMDHENMFWYRQDPGLGLRLIYFSYDVKMKEKGDIPEGYSVSREKKERFSLILESASTNQTSMYLCASSSRLDGTDTQYFGPGTRLTVL.

The rearrangement uses TRBV15 and TRBJ1-5; D call uncertain. CDR3 length equals 15 residues. Trimming took 2 bases from V and 5 from J, leaving 13 bases between them. CDR1 and CDR2 from the germline V gene are LNHNV and YYDKDF (reference sequence). The CDR3 DNA is TGTGCCACCAGCAGACTATACCCTGCGGATCAGCCCCAGCATTTT. Amino acids: CATSRLYPADQPQHF.